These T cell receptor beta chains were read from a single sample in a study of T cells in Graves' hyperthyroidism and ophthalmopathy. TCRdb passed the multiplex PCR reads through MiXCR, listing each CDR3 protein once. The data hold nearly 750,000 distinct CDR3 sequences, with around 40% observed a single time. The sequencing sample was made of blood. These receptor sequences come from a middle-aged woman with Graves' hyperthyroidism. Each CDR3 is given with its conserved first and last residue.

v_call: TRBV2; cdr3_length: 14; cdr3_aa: CASSAQDLGQPQHF
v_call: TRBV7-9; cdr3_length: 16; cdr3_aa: CASSRPPGQTYQPQYF
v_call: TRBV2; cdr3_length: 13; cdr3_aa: CASTKTGGTEAFF
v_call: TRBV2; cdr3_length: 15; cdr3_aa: CASSAGTGVQGEQFF
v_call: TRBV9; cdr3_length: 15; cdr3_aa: CASSIVGDSDSPLHF
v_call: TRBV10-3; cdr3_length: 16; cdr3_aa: CAISVTGTSGSYEQYF
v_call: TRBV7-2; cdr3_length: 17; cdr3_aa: CASSLLGTGAGNQPQHF
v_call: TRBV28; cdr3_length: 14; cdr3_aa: CASSELAGFLEQYF
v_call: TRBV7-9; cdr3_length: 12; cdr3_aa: CASSNRYYEQYF
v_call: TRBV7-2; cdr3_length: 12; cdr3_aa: CASSGYSYEQYF
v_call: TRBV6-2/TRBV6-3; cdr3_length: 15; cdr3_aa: CASSYWSGFGYEQYF
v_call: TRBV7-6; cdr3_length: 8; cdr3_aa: CASSTLTF
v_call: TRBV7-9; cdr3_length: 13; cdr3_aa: CASSETGIGGYTF
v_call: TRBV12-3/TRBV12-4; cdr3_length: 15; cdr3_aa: CASRGGDAGRNTIYF
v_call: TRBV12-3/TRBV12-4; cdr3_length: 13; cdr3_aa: CASSWDIDYGYTF
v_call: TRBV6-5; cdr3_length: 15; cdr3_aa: CASSYLGGMNTEAFF
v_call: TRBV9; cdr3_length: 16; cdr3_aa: CASSVGPGLSADTQYF
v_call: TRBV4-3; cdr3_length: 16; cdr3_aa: CASSLRTGGASDTQYF
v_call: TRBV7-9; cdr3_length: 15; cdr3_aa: CASSVVLAGLYEQYF
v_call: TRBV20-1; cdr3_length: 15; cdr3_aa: CSARGKSRYRYEQYF
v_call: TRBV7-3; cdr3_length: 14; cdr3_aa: CASNLTGGHNEQFF
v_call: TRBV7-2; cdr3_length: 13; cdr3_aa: CASSTFTAYEQYF
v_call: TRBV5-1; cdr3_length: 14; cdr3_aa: CASSLGQVQETQYF
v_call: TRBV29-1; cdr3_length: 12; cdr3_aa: CSVPDGNTEAFF
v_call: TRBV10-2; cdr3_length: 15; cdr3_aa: CASRGLSGRMGTQHF
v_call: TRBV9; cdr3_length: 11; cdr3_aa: CASSAAAGNTF
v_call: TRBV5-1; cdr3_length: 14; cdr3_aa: CASSLGDFTYGYTF
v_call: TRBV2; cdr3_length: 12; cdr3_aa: CASGPTRGLAFF
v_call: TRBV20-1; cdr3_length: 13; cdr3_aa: CSARMTVNEKLFF
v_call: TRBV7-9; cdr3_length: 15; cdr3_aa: CASSLGTGMEHTIYF
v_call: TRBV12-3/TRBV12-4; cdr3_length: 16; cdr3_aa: CASSFLVGVNTGELFF
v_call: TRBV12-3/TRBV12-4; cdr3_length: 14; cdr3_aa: CASSSWDSDYEQYF
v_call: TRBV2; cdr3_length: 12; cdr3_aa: CASRRPSRGYTF
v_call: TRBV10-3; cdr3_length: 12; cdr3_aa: CAISEEGGRALF
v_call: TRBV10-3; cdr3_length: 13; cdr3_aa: CAISEAQGSEAFF
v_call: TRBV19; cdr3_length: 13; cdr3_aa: CASTRTGEETQYF
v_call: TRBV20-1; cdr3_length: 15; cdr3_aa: CSARDFTDSRETQYF
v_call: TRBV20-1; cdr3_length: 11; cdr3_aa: CSAKRIYEQYF